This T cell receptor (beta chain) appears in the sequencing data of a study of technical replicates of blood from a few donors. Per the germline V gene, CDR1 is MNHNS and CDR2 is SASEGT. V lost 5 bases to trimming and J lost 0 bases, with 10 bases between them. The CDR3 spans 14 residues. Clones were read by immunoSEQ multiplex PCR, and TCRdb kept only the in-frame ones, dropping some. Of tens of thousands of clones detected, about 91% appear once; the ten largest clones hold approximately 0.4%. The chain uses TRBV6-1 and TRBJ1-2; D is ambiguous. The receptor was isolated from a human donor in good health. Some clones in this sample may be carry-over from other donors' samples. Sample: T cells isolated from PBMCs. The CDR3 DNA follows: TGTGCCAGCAGTTCACTCAACGCTAACTATGGCTACACCTTC. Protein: CASSSLNANYGYTF.